The next 11 T cell receptor beta chains were all read from a single sample in a study of Tregs in tolerant kidney transplant recipients. Related graft donors supplied nonmyeloablative bone marrow transplants, and mixed chimerism was transient. The assay was immunoSEQ multiplex PCR, and TCRdb's table has in-frame clones only and misses some. The ten top clones account for 1.8%, within a sample of tens of thousands of clones. The sample was CD4+ T cells from blood (PBMCs), taken 24 months after the transplant. Receptors were obtained from a human patient who received a combined kidney and bone marrow transplant. Some of these T cells may belong to the graft donor.

Points on this clone: From the germline J gene comes the end of the CDR3, since the read stops 3 residues before it. The chain joins TRBV10-3 to TRBJ2-5; D gene unclear. CDR1 and CDR2 (germline): ENHRY, SYGVKD. CDR3 length equals 12 residues. The V and J ends lost 6 bases and 5 bases respectively, with 10 bases between them. CDR3 region: CAISPNTETQYF. Incomplete CDR3 DNA: TGTGCCATCAGCCCGAACACGGAGACC.

Notes on this clone: The CDR3 end falls 3 residues outside the read, so it is completed with the germline J gene. The V and J genes are TRBV10-3 and TRBJ1-1, with 10 nucleotides matching TRBD1. Germline-derived CDR1 and CDR2 are ENHRY and SYGVKD. The CDR3 is 14 amino acids. The trim removed 11 bases at V and 6 bases at J, leaving 12 bases unmatched. CDR3 residues: CASINRDRGPEAFF. CDR3 bases read: TGTGCCTCCATAAACCGGGACAGGGGCCCTGAA.

Notes on this clone: The read falls 3 residues short of the CDR3 end, and the missing part is taken from the germline J gene. This chain joins TRBV7-2 and TRBJ2-3; D may be TRBD2 (5 bases). The ends were cut back, 1 base at V and 5 bases at J, with 10 bases in the middle. CDR1 and CDR2 (germline): SGHTA, FQGNSA. This CDR3 contains 14 residues. The CDR3 region is CASSLGTQRDTQYF. Incomplete CDR3 DNA: TGTGCCAGCAGCTTAGGGACTCAGAGAGATACG.

The covered CDR3 bases are TGTGCCAGCAGTTACTCCTACGAG. Translation: CASSYSYE. The entire CDR3 sequence reads CASSYSYEQYF. V and J are TRBV2 and TRBJ2-7; D gene uncertain. The CDR3 is cut off 3 residues early in the read; its end comes from the germline J gene. V was trimmed by 5 bases and J by 0 bases, leaving 2 bases between them. This CDR3 is built from 11 residues. CDR1 is SNHLY and CDR2 is FYNNEI in the germline V gene.

A word on this clone: The read gets to within 3 residues of the CDR3 end, and the germline J gene fills in the rest. The chain is built from TRBV20-1 and TRBJ1-1; D is perhaps TRBD1 (5 bases). The CDR3 is 13 amino acids. CDR1 DFQATT and CDR2 SNEGSKA come from the germline V gene (reference sequence). Partial CDR3 DNA: TGCAGTGCTGGTGACAGTGCCGACCTACGA. It specifies CSAGDSADLR. The entire CDR3 is CSAGDSADLRAFF.

Partial CDR3 DNA: TGTGCCAGCTCACGAGCGGGAGGGTCCTACGAG. This codes for CASSRAGGSYE. The full CDR3 protein reads CASSRAGGSYEQYF. This chain uses TRBV18 with TRBJ2-7; 10 positions agree with TRBD2. The read ends 3 residues early relative to the CDR3; the germline J gene fills the gap. Germline lookup yields CDR1 KGHSH and CDR2 LQKENI. Trimming cost V 4 bases and J 1 base; bases outside gene matches: 1. The CDR3 runs 14 residues.

A word on this clone: The CDR3 end lies 3 residues beyond the end of the read and is filled in from the germline J gene. The chain has TRBV30 and TRBJ1-2; 8 bases agree with TRBD1. Germline loops: CDR1 GTSNPN, CDR2 SVGIG (reference sequence). The CDR3 spans 12 residues. The CDR3 is CAITPDRDGYTF. The CDR3 DNA, read in part, is TGTGCAATTACCCCGGACAGGGATGGC.

This clone is called medium-sized based on its frequency. The CDR3 end lies 3 residues beyond the end of the read and is filled in from the germline J gene. The chain joins TRBV6-4 to TRBJ2-2, with D hard to call. This CDR3 has 14 residues. The V end lost 5 bases, the J end lost 5 bases, and 12 bases lay between the germline ends. CDR1 and CDR2 (germline): MRHNA, SNTAGT. CDR3 DNA (partial): TGTGCCAGCAGTTCCTCCCCCGGGACCGGGGAG. It specifies CASSSSPGTGE. The full CDR3 sequence reads CASSSSPGTGELFF.

The CDR3 bases that were read are TGCAGCGCCCGTGACAGGTTGAGCTCCTACAATGAG. Translated, it gives CSARDRLSSYNE. The full-length CDR3 reads as CSARDRLSSYNEQFF. The rearrangement links TRBV29-1 to TRBJ2-1, with a tentative D call TRBD1 (6 bases). The CDR3 extends 3 residues past the end of the read, so its final part is completed from the germline J gene. Germline V gene lookup returns CDR1 SQVTM and CDR2 ANQGSEA. Trimming shortened V by 7 bases and J by 0 bases, and 16 bases separated the two germline ends. The CDR3 is 15 amino acids.

Notes on this clone: The read stops 3 residues short of the end of the CDR3; the missing end is completed from the germline J gene. The chain has TRBV7-3 and TRBJ2-6; 13 bases align to TRBD2. CDR1 is SGHTA and CDR2 is FQGTGA in the germline V gene. V shed 7 bases and J 4 bases; nucleotides not matched to a gene: 7. This CDR3 is built from 17 residues. The CDR3 protein is CASTLTSGRPGANVLTF. CDR3 bases read: TGTGCCAGCACCCTGACTAGCGGGAGGCCCGGGGCCAACGTC.

To note about this clone: From the germline J gene comes the end of the CDR3, since the read stops 3 residues before it. J is TRBJ2-7 and V is TRBV30, with a tentative D call TRBD1 (5 bases). The germline CDR1 and CDR2 sequences are GTSNPN and SVGIG (reference sequence). The CDR3 extends over 13 amino acids. V lost 6 bases and J 2 bases, leaving 14 bases between the germline ends. CDR3 protein: CACKQDPTYEQYF. Partial CDR3 DNA: TGTGCCTGTAAACAGGATCCTACCTACGAG.